These 10 T cell receptor beta chains originate from one sample sequenced in a study of OX40 agonist ivuxolimab in advanced cancers. Libraries were prepared by immunoSEQ multiplex PCR; TCRdb keeps only in-frame clonotypes and omits some of them. The table records 100,000 to 120,000 clones, roughly nine tenths of them present only once. Here the sequenced sample was CD4+ or CD8+ T cells sorted from blood, taken in a trial of the OX40 agonist ivuxolimab. The source is an adult with an advanced solid tumor such as melanoma, head and neck, liver or kidney cancer.

The chain is built from TRBV7-6 and TRBJ2-3, with D possibly matching TRBD1 (6 bases). CDR1 is SGHVS, CDR2 FNYEAQ, per germline. Trimming took off 2 bases at V and 2 bases at J, with 14 bases between the two ends. The CDR3 runs 16 residues. Here the CDR3 reads CASSLQGTSATDTQYF. In DNA form, the CDR3 reads TGTGCCAGCAGCTTACAGGGGACGTCGGCCACAGATACGCAGTATTTT. The full variable domain, rest sourced from reference TRBV7-6 and TRBJ2-3, is GAGVSQSPRYKVTKRGQDVALRCDPISGHVSLYWYRQALGQGPEFLTYFNYEAQQDKSGLPNDRFSAERPEGSISTLTIQRTEQRDSAMYRCASSLQGTSATDTQYFGPGTRLTVL.

The chain recombines TRBV14 with TRBJ1-3; tentatively, D is TRBD1 (5 bases). The germline gives CDR1 SGHDN, CDR2 FVKESK. This CDR3 is 16 amino acids long. V was pared by 1 base and J by 1 base, with 11 bases between. The CDR3 nucleotides are TGTGCCAGCAGCCAAGGATTGGGGCGATCTGGAAACACCATATATTTT. Its translation is CASSQGLGRSGNTIYF.

This sequence joins TRBV6-1 and TRBJ2-7, with D tentatively TRBD1 or TRBD2 (5 bases each). V shed 4 bases and J shed 3 bases, with 13 bases lying between them. The length of the CDR3 is 14 residues. Germline V lookup: CDR1 MNHNS, CDR2 SASEGT. CDR3 protein: CASSVERGDYEQYF. In DNA form, the CDR3 reads TGTGCCAGCAGTGTGGAAAGGGGAGACTACGAGCAGTACTTC.

The gene calls are TRBV28 and TRBJ2-5; D is perhaps TRBD1 or TRBD2 (6 bases each). CDR1 is MDHEN and CDR2 is SYDVKM in the germline V gene. This CDR3 comprises 15 residues. V was shortened by 6 bases and J by 5 bases, with 19 bases between the two germline ends. CDR3 protein: CASRRSAGAGETQYF. Written as DNA, the CDR3 is TGTGCCAGCAGGCGAAGCGCAGGGGCGGGGGAGACCCAGTACTTC. The full variable domain, in which reference TRBV28 and TRBJ2-5 provide the parts outside the CDR3, is DVKVTQSSRYLVKRTGEKVFLECVQDMDHENMFWYRQDPGLGLRLIYFSYDVKMKEKGDIPEGYSVSREKKERFSLILESASTNQTSMYLCASRRSAGAGETQYFGPGTRLLVL.

CDR3 coding DNA: TGCGCCAGCAGCATGACACTCCCGTCCTCTGGAAACACCATATATTTT. As protein: CASSMTLPSSGNTIYF. J is TRBJ1-3 and V is TRBV5-1; D gene unclear. Germline V gene sequence: CDR1 SGHRS, CDR2 YFSETQ. The CDR3 covers 16 residues. Trimming cost V 4 bases and J 0 bases, with 14 bases left between them.

CDR3 coding DNA: TGTGCCAGCAGCTCCCACAGGGGTCCCGGGGAGCTGTTTTTT. Translating gives CASSSHRGPGELFF. This sequence joins TRBV7-2 and TRBJ2-2; TRBD1 aligns across 7 bases. V gave up 4 bases and J gave up 6 bases; unmatched junction bases: 5. The germline V gene encodes CDR1 SGHTA and CDR2 FQGNSA. The CDR3 spans 14 residues.

The V call is TRBV5-4, the J call TRBJ2-5; 7 bases are shared with TRBD2. Germline trimming cut 0 bases from V and 4 bases from J; bases unmatched to any gene: 3. Germline V CDR1 and CDR2: SGHNT, YYREEE (reference sequence). The CDR3 consists of 14 residues. The chain's CDR3 is CASSLELAGETQYF. Written as DNA, the CDR3 is TGTGCCAGCAGCTTGGAGTTAGCGGGAGAGACCCAGTACTTC.

This chain joins TRBV19 and TRBJ1-2, with a tentative D call TRBD1 (5 bases). Germline assignment: CDR1 LNHDA and CDR2 SQIVND (reference sequence). Trimming cost V 8 bases and J 4 bases, with 20 bases left between them. The CDR3 has 15 residues. As DNA, the CDR3 is TGTGCCAGTTTACTATTCGGACACCTAAGCTATGGCTACACCTTC. Protein: CASLLFGHLSYGYTF.

CDR3 region: CAWNRARTSGGLYEQYF. In DNA form, the CDR3 reads TGTGCCTGGAACAGGGCGAGAACTAGCGGGGGGTTGTACGAGCAGTACTTC. This chain joins TRBV30 and TRBJ2-7; TRBD2 aligns across 12 bases. Looked up from germline, CDR1 is GTSNPN and CDR2 is SVGIG (reference sequence). The CDR3 totals 17 residues. V gave up 4 bases and J gave up 4 bases; unmatched junction bases: 14. Complete variable domain (other parts from reference TRBV30 and TRBJ2-7): SQTIHQWPATLVQPVGSPLSLECTVEGTSNPNLYWYRQAAGRGLQLLFYSVGIGQISSEVPQNLSASRPQDRQFILSSKKLLLSDSGFYLCAWNRARTSGGLYEQYFGPGTRLTVT.

This chain joins TRBV4-2 and TRBJ2-7; no reliable D call. The CDR3 spans 15 residues. Trimming cost V 0 bases and J 0 bases, with 9 bases left between them. Germline CDR1 and CDR2: LGHNA and YNFKEQ. The CDR3 sequence: CASSQEDRPSYEQYF. DNA of the CDR3: TGTGCCAGCAGCCAAGAAGATCGACCCTCCTACGAGCAGTACTTC.